The following is a TCR beta chain sequence with its context. Its antigen specificity is not known. No qualities accompany the bases; no much larger clone lies one base away. Trimming leaves V shorter by 0 bases and J shorter by 6 bases, with the junction holding 0 bases beyond the gene matches. Sequences MRHNA (CDR1) and SNTAGT (CDR2) are obtained from the germline V gene. Inclusive of the bounding cysteine and phenylalanine, the CDR3 is 15 residues long. Only CDR3 DNA remains: 45 bases, in frame from the first base. The immunoSEQ Assay, a bias-controlled multiplex PCR, was used to amplify TCRbeta CDR3 regions from genomic DNA. In the original analysis: The number of nucleated cells in each sample was estimated by amplification of reference gene primers within the assay. To quantify the absolute abundance of each unique TCRbeta CDR3 rearrangement, sequence reads were collapsed and filtered. For each sample, productive Simpson clonality was calculated as the square root of Simpson's diversity index over productive rearrangements. TCRdb took over this immuneACCESS table, retaining in-frame rearrangements with V and J assigned. Such tables are incomplete; in checked studies, under half of the missing clones stem from an unresolved V gene, and the remainder is unexplained. That table is the source of V, J and clone size, and D and trimming were worked out from the DNA. The sample table holds about 120,000 clones, of which about 84% were seen once. The biggest ten clones account for under 5% of the sample.

Whole blood was collected in K2EDTA tubes by collaborating institutions according to the institutions' own protocols. For TCRbeta analysis, collaborators shipped samples in one of three forms: frozen whole blood, isolated PBMCs, or DNA extracted from either of those sample types. The data originate from a study of blood T cell repertoires in COVID-19 (dated by TCRdb to between 2020 and 2021). The study in broad terms: Samples from collaborators originated in the United States, Italy and Spain and spanned both the acute and convalescent phases of COVID-19. The sample metadata nearly always contained a de-identified subject ID, COVID-19 status, age in years and sex. Where available, HLA class I and class II types were taken from metadata supplied by the sample provider and were not determined by assay-based typing. The repertoires were made available in a free public database intended to serve as a resource for research on the immune response to SARS-CoV-2. Deeply sampled blood TCRbeta repertoires from subjects exposed to, actively infected with, or recovered from COVID-19 were included in the dataset. Samples came from the ongoing ImmuneRACE study (first 160 participants) plus 1,254 subjects from 6 global collaborators. The prospective study material was composed of cDNA or gDNA derived from T cells, B-cell-depleted T cells, or PBMCs. The research as a whole found: The quantity of clinical and demographic metadata differed by source and by participant and was supplied without curation.

The sequence came from a man aged 55-75 years with acute or convalescent COVID-19. The material sequenced was peripheral blood. This receptor chain uses TRBV6-4 and TRBJ2-1; TRBD2 lines up with 12 middle nucleotides. The DNA sequence is TGTGCCAGCAGTGACTCGACTAGCGGGAGCAATGAGCAGTTCTTC. Translated, it reads CASSDSTSGSNEQFF.